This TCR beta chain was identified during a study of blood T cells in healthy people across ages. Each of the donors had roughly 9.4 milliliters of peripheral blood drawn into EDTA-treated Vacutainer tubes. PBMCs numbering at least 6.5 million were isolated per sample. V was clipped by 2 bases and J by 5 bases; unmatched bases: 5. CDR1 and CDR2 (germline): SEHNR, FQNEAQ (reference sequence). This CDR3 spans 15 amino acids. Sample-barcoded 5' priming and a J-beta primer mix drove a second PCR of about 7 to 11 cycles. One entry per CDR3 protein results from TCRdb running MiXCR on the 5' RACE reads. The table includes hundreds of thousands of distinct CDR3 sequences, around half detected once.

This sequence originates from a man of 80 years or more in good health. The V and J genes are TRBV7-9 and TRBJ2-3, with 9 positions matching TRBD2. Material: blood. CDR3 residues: CASSLFAGGRDTQYF. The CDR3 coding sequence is TGTGCCAGCAGCTTATTTGCGGGGGGGCGAGATACGCAGTATTTT.